A single sample is the source of the 27 T cell receptor beta chains below, sequenced in a study of OX40 agonist ivuxolimab in advanced cancers. TCRdb's table, derived via immunoSEQ multiplex PCR, lists solely in-frame clones and lacks some. The sample yields 55,000 to 70,000 clones, about 80% seen once. This material consisted of CD4+ or CD8+ T cells sorted from blood, taken in a trial of the OX40 agonist ivuxolimab. The receptors were sampled from an adult with an advanced solid tumor such as melanoma, head and neck, liver or kidney cancer.

The gene calls are TRBV9 and TRBJ2-2; D may match TRBD1 or TRBD2 (5 bases each). In germline, CDR1 is SGDLS, CDR2 YYNGEE. The CDR3 has 16 amino acids. V was clipped by 4 bases and J by 5 bases, with 18 bases between them. The DNA of the CDR3 is TGTGCCAGCAGCTCCGGCGAGGGGTCGTGGACCGGGGAGCTGTTTTTT. Translation gives CASSSGEGSWTGELFF.

The V call is TRBV11-2, the J call TRBJ2-2; 8 bases are shared with TRBD2. Germline CDR1 and CDR2: SGHAT and FQNNGV. The CDR3 has 15 residues. The ends lost 7 bases at V and 7 bases at J; junction bases unmatched: 11. CDR3 DNA: TGTGCCAGCACCCCACTAGCGGTTGGGGGCGGGGAGCTGTTTTTT. Translating it yields CASTPLAVGGGELFF.

The chain couples TRBV5-4 to TRBJ1-2; D gene ambiguous. Between the trimmed V and J ends, which lost 1 base and 0 bases, there was a span of 4 bases. This CDR3 comprises 13 residues. Germline V gene data show CDR1 as SGHNT and CDR2 as YYREEE (reference sequence). Here the CDR3 reads CASSLPSNYGYTF. The DNA of the CDR3 is TGTGCCAGCAGCTTGCCCTCTAACTATGGCTACACCTTC.

This chain joins TRBV6-6 and TRBJ1-5; 10 bases are shared with TRBD1. V dropped 2 bases and J dropped 5; count of bases not matched to a gene: 6. The CDR3 runs 16 residues. Per germline, CDR1 MNHNY and CDR2 SVGAGI (reference sequence). The CDR3 is CASSYGTGAKYQPQHF. In DNA, the CDR3 is TGTGCCAGCAGTTACGGGACAGGGGCGAAATATCAGCCCCAGCATTTT.

This chain links TRBV4-2 with TRBJ1-6; no clear D. V was trimmed by 0 bases and J by 1 base, leaving 4 bases between them. This CDR3 has 15 residues. Per the germline V gene, CDR1 is LGHNA and CDR2 is YNFKEQ. The DNA of the CDR3 is TGTGCCAGCAGCCAAGAGGAGTCCTATAATTCACCCCTCCACTTT. It encodes CASSQEESYNSPLHF.

The V gene is TRBV28, the J gene TRBJ1-4; 9 nucleotides align to TRBD1. Germline V gene data show CDR1 as MDHEN and CDR2 as SYDVKM. CDR3 length equals 14 residues. V was clipped by 7 bases and J by 5 bases; unmatched bases: 5. For the CDR3, the DNA is TGTGCCAGCAAACCAGGACAGGGGAATGAAAAACTGTTTTTT. This sequence encodes CASKPGQGNEKLFF.

V usage is TRBV7-6 and J usage is TRBJ2-3; 9 nucleotides line up with TRBD2. Germline V lookup: CDR1 SGHVS, CDR2 FNYEAQ. This CDR3 spans 16 amino acids. V lost 4 bases, J lost 1 base, and 6 bases stayed unmatched. The CDR3 sequence: CASSSGLATRTDTQYF. The CDR3 coding sequence is TGTGCCAGCAGCTCCGGACTAGCGACACGCACAGATACGCAGTATTTT.

This chain links TRBV27 with TRBJ2-3; 12 nucleotides match TRBD2. The germline V gene has CDR1 MNHEY and CDR2 SMNVEV (reference sequence). CDR3 size: 12 residues. Germline trimming cut 6 bases from V and 11 bases from J; bases unmatched to any gene: 3. The CDR3 loop reads CASSRTSGEQYF. CDR3 DNA sequence: TGTGCCAGCAGCCGGACTAGCGGGGAGCAGTATTTT.

The V and J genes are TRBV6-5 and TRBJ2-2; no reliable D call. With 6 bases removed from V and 5 bases from J, the gap between germline ends came to 4 bases. This CDR3 has 11 amino acids. CDR1 and CDR2 from the germline V gene are MNHEY and SVGAGI. CDR3 region: CASRGTGELFF. Here the CDR3 DNA reads TGTGCCAGCAGAGGAACCGGGGAGCTGTTTTTT.

This chain uses TRBV10-3 with TRBJ2-3; 13 positions agree with TRBD2. Germline lookup yields CDR1 ENHRY and CDR2 SYGVKD. There are 15 residues in the CDR3. V gave up 6 bases and J gave up 5 bases; unmatched junction bases: 5. The CDR3 nucleotides read TGTGCCATCAGACTAGCGGGAGGGCGACAAGATACGCAGTATTTT. Translating gives CAIRLAGGRQDTQYF.

The rearrangement joins TRBV29-1 to TRBJ2-7; a possible D gene is TRBD2 (6 bases). Germline lookup yields CDR1 SQVTM and CDR2 ANQGSEA. Trimming cost V 4 bases and J 6 bases, with 19 bases left between them. This CDR3 has 14 residues. The CDR3: CSVAGESGKVEQYF. The CDR3 DNA reads TGCAGCGTTGCGGGGGAATCGGGTAAAGTCGAGCAGTACTTC.

The gene calls are TRBV27 and TRBJ2-7, with TRBD1 matching 9 bases. The V gene's germline CDR1 is MNHEY and CDR2 SMNVEV (reference sequence). The ends lost 4 bases at V and 5 bases at J; junction bases unmatched: 6. The CDR3 has 14 residues. The DNA for the CDR3 is TGTGCCAGCAGTTCGGGACAGGGTCTCAACGAGCAGTACTTC. This gives the protein CASSSGQGLNEQYF.

The V call is TRBV28, the J call TRBJ1-5; D unclear. Trimming took 4 bases from V and 0 from J, leaving 7 bases between them. Germline V gene data show CDR1 as MDHEN and CDR2 as SYDVKM. This CDR3 comprises 14 residues. As DNA, the CDR3 is TGTGCCAGCAGTTCTCAGTTTAGCAATCAGCCCCAGCATTTT. It specifies CASSSQFSNQPQHF.

This clone was found once. The chain is built from TRBV19 and TRBJ2-1, with TRBD2 matching 7 bases. V trimming: 5 bases; J trimming: 8 bases; junction bases outside the gene matches: 9. CDR1 and CDR2 from the germline V gene are LNHDA and SQIVND (reference sequence). The CDR3 is 14 residues long. CDR3 residues: CASSLIGGRDEQFF. As DNA, the CDR3 is TGTGCCAGTAGTTTAATTGGGGGGAGGGATGAGCAGTTCTTC.

The V gene is TRBV30, the J gene TRBJ2-1; TRBD2 matches 10 bases. The CDR3 is made up of 17 amino acids. The germline gives CDR1 GTSNPN, CDR2 SVGIG (reference sequence). V was clipped by 3 bases and J by 0 bases; unmatched bases: 8. CDR3 sequence reads: CAWSESGGVPSYNEQFF. CDR3 in DNA: TGTGCCTGGAGCGAAAGCGGGGGGGTACCCTCCTACAATGAGCAGTTCTTC.

The chain has TRBV6-1 and TRBJ2-5, with D perhaps TRBD1 (6 bases). Deletions cut 6 bases from V and 5 bases from J, with 13 bases between. The CDR3 extends over 13 amino acids. Germline CDR1 MNHNS, CDR2 SASEGT. The CDR3: CASREQGRETQYF. The CDR3 DNA reads as TGTGCCAGCAGAGAACAGGGCCGGGAGACCCAGTACTTC.

The chain joins TRBV5-1 to TRBJ2-7, with TRBD2 identical over 10 bases. Germline V lookup: CDR1 SGHRS, CDR2 YFSETQ. The CDR3 runs to 15 residues. J lost 3 bases, V lost 3 bases, and 6 bases had no gene match. CDR3 in amino acids: CASSSSSGSIYEQYF. The DNA of the CDR3 is TGCGCCAGCAGCTCCTCTAGCGGGAGTATCTACGAGCAGTACTTC.

With respect to this clone: Other DNA sequences in this sample translate to the same CDR3. This chain joins TRBV28 and TRBJ1-5; D possibly corresponds to TRBD1 (5 bases). Germline values: CDR1 MDHEN, CDR2 SYDVKM. CDR3 length: 14 amino acids. V was shortened by 8 bases and J by 2 bases, with 13 bases between the two germline ends. The CDR3 reads CASRAAGGNQPQHF. The CDR3 bases are TGTGCCAGCCGAGCTGCGGGGGGCAATCAGCCCCAGCATTTT.

The chain joins TRBV18 to TRBJ2-1, with TRBD1 as a possible D gene (5 bases). There are 14 residues in the CDR3. V shed 8 bases and J shed 5 bases, with 16 bases lying between them. Looked up from germline, CDR1 is KGHSH and CDR2 is LQKENI. In nucleotides, the CDR3 is TGTGCCAGCGGGGAATCCCAAGGGGACAATGAGCAGTTCTTC. It yields the protein CASGESQGDNEQFF.

This clone was seen just once. V and J are TRBV5-1 and TRBJ1-3; D gene uncertain. Germline V lookup: CDR1 SGHRS, CDR2 YFSETQ. Trimming removed 0 bases at V and 4 bases at J, with 8 bases between. The CDR3 spans 14 residues. The CDR3 nucleotides are TGCGCCAGCAGCTTGGATGTAGGAGGAAACACCATATATTTT. It yields the protein CASSLDVGGNTIYF. The complete variable domain, with remaining parts taken from reference TRBV5-1 and TRBJ1-3, reads KAGVTQTPRYLIKTRGQQVTLSCSPISGHRSVSWYQQTPGQGLQFLFEYFSETQRNKGNFPGRFSGRQFSNSRSEMNVSTLELGDSALYLCASSLDVGGNTIYFGEGSWLTVV.

This clone has a single count. This chain's CDR3 is CASSLAGTDHNEQFF. In nucleotides, the CDR3 is TGTGCCAGCAGTTTGGCCGGGACAGATCACAATGAGCAGTTCTTC. V and J are TRBV28 and TRBJ2-1, with 7 bases identical to TRBD1. The CDR3 is 15 residues long. Germline V gene data show CDR1 as MDHEN and CDR2 as SYDVKM. Trimming took 3 bases from V and 5 from J; bases not matched to a gene: 7.

This clone was observed a few times. J is TRBJ2-3 and V is TRBV6-1; D perhaps matches TRBD1 (5 bases). Trimming stripped 2 bases from V and 2 bases from J, with 8 bases between. CDR3 length: 14 residues. Germline CDR1 reads MNHNS; CDR2 reads SASEGT. The CDR3 loop is CASSEYRNTDTQYF. CDR3 bases: TGTGCCAGCAGTGAATACAGGAACACAGATACGCAGTATTTT.

The chain employs TRBV30 and TRBJ2-7, with D unclear. Germline CDR1 reads GTSNPN; CDR2 reads SVGIG (reference sequence). Trimming pared 2 bases from V and 2 bases from J, leaving 16 bases between. CDR3 length: 15 amino acids. The CDR3 loop reads CAWSSSRAGPYEQYF. The CDR3 bases are TGTGCCTGGAGTAGTTCGCGCGCAGGCCCCTACGAGCAGTACTTC.

As concerns this clone: Germline is not matched at one junction end, which may reflect a read error. V is TRBV6-1 and J is TRBJ1-5, with D hard to call. The germline CDR1 and CDR2 sequences are MNHNS and SASEGT. This CDR3 contains 12 residues. CDR3 nucleotide sequence: TGTGCCAGCAGTGAAGCCACCGAGCCGAGTTTTTTT. It translates to CASSEATEPSFF.

The chain recombines TRBV7-9 with TRBJ1-2; TRBD1 is a possible D gene (5 bases). The CDR3 runs to 17 residues. Looked up from germline, CDR1 is SEHNR and CDR2 is FQNEAQ (reference sequence). Deletions cut 3 bases from V and 4 bases from J, with 21 bases between. This CDR3 reads CASSFGIGEGRTYGYTF. CDR3 DNA: TGTGCCAGCAGCTTCGGGATAGGGGAAGGGAGGACCTATGGCTACACCTTC.

The V call is TRBV28, the J call TRBJ2-7, with D perhaps TRBD2 (5 bases). This CDR3 has 13 amino acids. Germline V gene data show CDR1 as MDHEN and CDR2 as SYDVKM. V dropped 6 bases and J dropped 3 bases, with 12 bases sitting between them. CDR3 sequence (DNA): TGTGCCAGCAGCCCTCCCCGGGGCTACGAGCAGTACTTC. As protein: CASSPPRGYEQYF. Using reference TRBV28 and TRBJ2-7 for the parts outside the CDR3, the full variable domain is DVKVTQSSRYLVKRTGEKVFLECVQDMDHENMFWYRQDPGLGLRLIYFSYDVKMKEKGDIPEGYSVSREKKERFSLILESASTNQTSMYLCASSPPRGYEQYFGPGTRLTVT.

The rearrangement links TRBV19 to TRBJ1-1, with 9 nucleotides matching TRBD1. CDR1 is LNHDA, CDR2 SQIVND, per germline (reference sequence). The CDR3 has 16 residues. V dropped 6 bases and J dropped 5; count of bases not matched to a gene: 13. CDR3 sequence: CASSRIPGQGSTEAFF. CDR3 bases: TGTGCCAGTAGCAGGATACCGGGACAGGGATCTACTGAAGCTTTCTTT.